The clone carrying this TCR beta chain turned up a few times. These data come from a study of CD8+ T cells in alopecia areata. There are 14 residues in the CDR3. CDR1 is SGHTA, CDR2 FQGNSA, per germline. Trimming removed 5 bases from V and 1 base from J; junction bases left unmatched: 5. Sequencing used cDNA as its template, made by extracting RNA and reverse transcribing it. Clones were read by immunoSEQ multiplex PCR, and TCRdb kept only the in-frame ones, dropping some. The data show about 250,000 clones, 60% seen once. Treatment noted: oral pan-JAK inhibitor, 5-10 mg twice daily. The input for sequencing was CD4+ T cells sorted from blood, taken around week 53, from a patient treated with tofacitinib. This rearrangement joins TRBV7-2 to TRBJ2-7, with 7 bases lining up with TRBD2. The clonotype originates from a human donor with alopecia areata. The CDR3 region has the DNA TGTGCCAGCAGCCTCCAAGCGGGGTCCTACGAGCAGTACTTC. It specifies CASSLQAGSYEQYF.